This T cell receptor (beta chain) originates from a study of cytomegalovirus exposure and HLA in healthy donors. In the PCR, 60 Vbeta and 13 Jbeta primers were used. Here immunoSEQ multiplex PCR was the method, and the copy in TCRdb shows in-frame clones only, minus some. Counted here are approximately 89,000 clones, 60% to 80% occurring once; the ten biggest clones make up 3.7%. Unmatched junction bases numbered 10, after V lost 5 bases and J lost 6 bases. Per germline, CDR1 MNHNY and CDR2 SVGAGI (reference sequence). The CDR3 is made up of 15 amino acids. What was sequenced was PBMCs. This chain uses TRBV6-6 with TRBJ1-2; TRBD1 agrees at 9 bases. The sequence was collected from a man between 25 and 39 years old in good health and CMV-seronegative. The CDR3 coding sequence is TGTGCCAGCAGTAAGATGACAGGGGGGAACGATGGCTACACCTTC. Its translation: CASSKMTGGNDGYTF.